The clone carrying this TCR beta chain occurred a few times. Antigen unknown. The V gene lost 3 bases and the J gene lost 2 bases, with 9 bases spanning the gap. The germline V gene encodes CDR1 SGHNT and CDR2 YYREEE (reference sequence). CDR3 length: 13 amino acids. This sample is part of a study of tumor-infiltrating lymphocytes in primary liver carcinoma. Study as a whole: Samples produced roughly 3.65 to 7.5 million productive TCRbeta reads, comparable across tissue types. Whole-study results and caveats: A significantly higher top-250-clone fraction was found in tumors than in blood (p = 0.039).

In addition to blood RNA drawn from unsorted whole blood, germline DNA was extracted. Patients carried chronic HBV infection without prior treatment. Roughly 4.1 milliliters of peripheral blood were drawn presurgically. TCR beta cDNA was prepared out of around 460 ng total RNA by means of a constant-region primer. Sequencing libraries for TCR beta derived from three nested multiplex PCR rounds that used slightly modified ARM-PCR. Researchers ran the first two PCR rounds for around 10 cycles each with TRBV1-TRBV30 forward primers and a C-beta reverse primer. In TCRdb, the multiplex PCR reads were re-called with MiXCR into one record per CDR3 protein. The table includes almost 200,000 distinct CDR3 sequences, roughly 61% detected once.

Sequencing used peripheral blood. The chain has TRBV5-4 and TRBJ2-7; unclear D gene. The clonotype was recovered from a woman aged 60-70 years with primary liver carcinoma and hepatitis B virus infection. This CDR3 reads CASSSGLTYEQYF. CDR3 bases: TGTGCCAGCAGCTCTGGGCTAACCTACGAGCAGTACTTC.